One and the same sample provided the 7 T cell receptor beta chains below, sequenced in a study of Ad26.COV2.S vaccination and SARS-CoV-2 variants. Sequencing used immunoSEQ multiplex PCR; TCRdb keeps in-frame clones, though not all of them. This sample has 440,000 or so clones, with roughly 87% found just once. Indicated treatment: 15 to 20 received Ad26.COV2.S at low or high dose, single or two shots; 5 received placebo; per-sample allocation not given. Sampling was done on day 63 after the first vaccine or placebo injection. The sequenced sample was peripheral blood, obtained in a trial of Ad26.COV2.S vaccine versus placebo. The receptors come from a person between 18 and 60 years old who received the Ad26.COV2.S COVID-19 vaccine or a placebo.

The J gene is TRBJ2-3, the V gene TRBV7-2, with TRBD1 identical over 10 bases. The V segment lost 8 bases and the J segment 5 bases; nucleotides outside the gene matches: 13. The germline CDR1 and CDR2 sequences are SGHTA and FQGNSA. The CDR3 sequence is 16 residues long. The CDR3 coding sequence is TGTGCCAGCCGAGGGGGGGGACAGGGGAGAATAGATACGCAGTATTTT. This gives the protein CASRGGGQGRIDTQYF.

The chain uses TRBV7-3 and TRBJ1-1; D unresolved. The CDR3 is 13 amino acids. The germline gives CDR1 SGHTA, CDR2 FQGTGA. The germline V and J ends were trimmed by 3 bases and 3 bases, with 8 bases remaining between them. The CDR3 spells CASSFTPDTEAFF. The CDR3 DNA is TGTGCCAGCAGCTTTACTCCTGACACTGAAGCTTTCTTT. Together with reference TRBV7-3 and TRBJ1-1, the CDR3 gives the full variable domain: GAGVSQTPSNKVTEKGKYVELRCDPISGHTALYWYRQSLGQGPEFLIYFQGTGAADDSGLPNDRFFAVRPEGSVSTLKIQRTERGDSAVYLCASSFTPDTEAFFGQGTRLTVV.

The V and J genes are TRBV6-5 and TRBJ1-1; 7 bases match TRBD1. Germline V gene data show CDR1 as MNHEY and CDR2 as SVGAGI. The CDR3 extends over 14 amino acids. V lost 2 bases and J lost 7; bases outside the gene matches: 7. Here the CDR3 DNA reads TGTGCCAGCAGTTACCAGCGACAGGGTAGTGAAGCTTTCTTT. It is translated as CASSYQRQGSEAFF.

This chain joins TRBV9 and TRBJ2-2; 7 nucleotides line up with TRBD2. Trimming took 1 base from V and 3 from J; bases not matched to a gene: 3. Per germline, CDR1 SGDLS and CDR2 YYNGEE. The CDR3 runs 15 residues. This chain's CDR3 is CASSVLAAYTGELFF. Written as DNA, the CDR3 is TGTGCCAGCAGCGTACTAGCGGCCTACACCGGGGAGCTGTTTTTT.

About this clone itself: Germline is not matched at one junction end, which may reflect a read error. The rearrangement uses TRBV7-7 and TRBJ2-3, with 9 bases identical to TRBD1. The CDR3 runs to 14 residues. Per the germline V gene, CDR1 is SSHAT and CDR2 is FNYEAQ (reference sequence). In DNA, the CDR3 is TGTGCTAGCAGCCCGAGGACAGGGGAAGATACGCAGTATTTT. This codes for CASSPRTGEDTQYF.

Remarks on this clone: In the same sample, other DNA sequences code for this CDR3. The rearrangement joins TRBV28 to TRBJ2-7; D is unclear. V lost 2 bases to trimming and J lost 2 bases, with 10 bases between them. This CDR3 has 14 amino acids. Germline CDR1 MDHEN, CDR2 SYDVKM. The CDR3 region has the DNA TGTGCCAGCAGTTTAGGGCGCGGACCCTACGAGCAGTACTTC. Translating it yields CASSLGRGPYEQYF.

This chain's CDR3 is CASSQRGRDSIQYF. CDR3 sequence (DNA): TGTGCCAGCAGCCAACGGGGGCGGGACAGCATTCAGTACTTC. This chain links TRBV7-9 with TRBJ2-4; perhaps TRBD1 as D (7 bases). The CDR3 contains 14 residues. The germline gives CDR1 SEHNR, CDR2 FQNEAQ (reference sequence). V was pared by 5 bases and J by 9 bases, with 17 bases between.